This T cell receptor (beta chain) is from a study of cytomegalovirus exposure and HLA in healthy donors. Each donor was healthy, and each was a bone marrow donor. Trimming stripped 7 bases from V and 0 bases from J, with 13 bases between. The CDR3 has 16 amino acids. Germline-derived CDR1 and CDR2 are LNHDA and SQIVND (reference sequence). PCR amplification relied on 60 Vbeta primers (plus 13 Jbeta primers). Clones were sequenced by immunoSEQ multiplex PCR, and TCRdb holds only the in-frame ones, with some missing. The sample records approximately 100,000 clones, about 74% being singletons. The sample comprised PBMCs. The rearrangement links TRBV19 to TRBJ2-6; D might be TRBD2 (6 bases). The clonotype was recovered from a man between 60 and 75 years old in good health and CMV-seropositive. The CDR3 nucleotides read TGTGCCAGTACCCATGGGAGGTACTCTGGGGCCAACGTCCTGACTTTC. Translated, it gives CASTHGRYSGANVLTF.